This T cell receptor beta chain derives from a study of shared clonotypes between healthy human individuals. Findings and limits, study-wide: Sequencing depth was a factor that was expected to affect clonotype sharing among donors. Shared clonotypes: 4.5% to 6.5% naive CD4, around 4% naive CD8, around 2.4% memory CD4, roughly 0.4% memory CD8.

In the source study's methods: ImmunoSEQ junction-only sequences lacked quality scores, so their filtering differed. Assay: immunoSEQ multiplex PCR; the TCRdb copy retains only in-frame clones and omits some. V, J and clone size reflect that table, while D and trimming were determined from the DNA. The sample carries about 2.4 million clones, approximately 93% recorded once. Notes on this clone: Its specificity is not known.

The sample consisted of naive CD4+ T cells from PBMCs. The subset denotes: CD45RA+ positively selected. The clonotype was recovered from a man between 18 and 35 years old in good health. Some clones in this sample may be carry-over from other donors' samples.

CDR3 coding DNA: TGTGCCACGCTAGCGGGAAACACAGATACGCAGTATTTT. Translated: CATLAGNTDTQYF. The chain combines TRBV2 with TRBJ2-3, with 9 bases aligning to TRBD2. This CDR3 contains 13 residues. Germline-derived CDR1 and CDR2 are SNHLY and FYNNEI. Trimming took 10 bases from V and 2 from J; bases not matched to a gene: 4.